This T cell receptor beta chain was sequenced for a study of CD8+CD57+ T cells in acquired aplastic anemia. TCR beta VDJ and CDR3 profiling used genomic DNA as template. TCRdb reprocessed the reads via MiXCR and lists one record per CDR3 protein. Among approximately 170,000 distinct CDR3 sequences listed, about half were seen once. The sequenced patients had an expansion of CD8+CD57+ cells seen by flow cytometry. The germline V gene has CDR1 LGHNT and CDR2 FRNRAP. The CDR3 has 13 amino acids. Trimming shortened V by 2 bases and J by 8 bases, and 10 bases separated the two germline ends. A few counts support this clonotype.

V is TRBV12-5 and J is TRBJ2-1; maybe TRBD1 (6 bases). Sequences were obtained from sorted CD4+, CD8+, or CD8+CD57+ T cells (not recorded which) from PBMCs. The sequence derives from a human donor with aplastic anemia. The CDR3 reads CASGLLTGYEQFF. The DNA of the CDR3 is TGTGCTAGTGGTTTGCTTACAGGGTATGAGCAGTTCTTC.